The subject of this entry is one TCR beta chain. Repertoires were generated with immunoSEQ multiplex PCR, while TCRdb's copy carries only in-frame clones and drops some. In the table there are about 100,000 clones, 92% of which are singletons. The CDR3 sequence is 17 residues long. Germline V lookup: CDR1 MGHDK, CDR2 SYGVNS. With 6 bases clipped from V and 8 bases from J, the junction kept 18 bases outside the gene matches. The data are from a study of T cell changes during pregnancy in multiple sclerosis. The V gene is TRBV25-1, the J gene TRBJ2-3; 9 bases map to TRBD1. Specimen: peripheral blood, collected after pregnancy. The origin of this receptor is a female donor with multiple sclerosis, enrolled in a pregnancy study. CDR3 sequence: CASRGVGSGTGPFTQYF. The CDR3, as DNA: TGTGCCAGCAGGGGGGTAGGGTCCGGGACAGGGCCTTTTACGCAGTATTTT.